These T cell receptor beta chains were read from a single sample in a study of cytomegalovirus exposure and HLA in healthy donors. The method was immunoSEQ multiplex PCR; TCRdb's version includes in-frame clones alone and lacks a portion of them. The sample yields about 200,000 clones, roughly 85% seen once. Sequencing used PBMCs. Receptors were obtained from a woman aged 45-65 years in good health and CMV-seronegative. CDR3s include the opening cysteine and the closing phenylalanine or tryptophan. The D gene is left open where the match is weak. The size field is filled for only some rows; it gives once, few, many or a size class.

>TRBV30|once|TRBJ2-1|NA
CAWSERPGFEQFF
TGTGCCTGGAGTGAGCGACCGGGATTTGAGCAGTTCTTC
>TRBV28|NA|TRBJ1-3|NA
CASTERVSGNTIYF
TGTGCCAGCACCGAGAGAGTTTCTGGAAACACCATATATTTT
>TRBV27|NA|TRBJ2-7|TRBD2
CASNLRSGSPYEQYF
TGTGCCAGCAACTTAAGGAGCGGGAGCCCCTACGAGCAGTACTTC
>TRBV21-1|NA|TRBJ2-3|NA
CASSWTSGRPRPTDTQYF
TGTGCCAGCAGCTGGACTAGCGGGAGGCCCCGACCGACAGATACGCAGTATTTT
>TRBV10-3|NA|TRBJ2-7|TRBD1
CAISEPGQGGDEQYF
TGTGCCATCAGTGAGCCTGGACAGGGCGGGGACGAGCAGTACTTC
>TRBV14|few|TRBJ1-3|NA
CASSPLGSGNTIYF
TGTGCCAGCAGCCCCCTCGGCTCTGGAAACACCATATATTTT
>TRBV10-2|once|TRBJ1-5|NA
CASKRQENQPQHF
TGCGCCAGCAAACGACAGGAGAATCAGCCCCAGCATTTT
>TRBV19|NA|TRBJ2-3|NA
CASSIQTSTDTQYF
TGTGCCAGTAGTATCCAGACTAGCACAGATACGCAGTATTTT
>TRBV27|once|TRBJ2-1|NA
CASSLHPGSGYAYNEQFF
TGTGCCAGCAGTTTACACCCCGGGAGCGGGTACGCCTACAATGAGCAGTTCTTC
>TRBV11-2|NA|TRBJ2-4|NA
CASSLDPGGAAKNIQYF
TGTGCCAGCAGCTTAGATCCGGGGGGCGCGGCCAAAAACATTCAGTACTTC
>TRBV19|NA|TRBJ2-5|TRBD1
CASSMGTGMETQYF
TGTGCCAGTAGTATGGGGACAGGGATGGAGACCCAGTACTTC
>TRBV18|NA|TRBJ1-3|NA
CASSPRETGRDTIYF
TGTGCCAGCTCACCCCGGGAAACAGGGAGAGACACCATATATTTT
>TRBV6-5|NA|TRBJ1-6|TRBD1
CASTRQGRSNSPLHF
TGTGCCAGCACCCGACAGGGGCGATCTAATTCACCCCTCCACTTT
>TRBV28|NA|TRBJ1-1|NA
CAIEQPNTEAFF
TGTGCCATAGAACAGCCGAACACTGAAGCTTTCTTT
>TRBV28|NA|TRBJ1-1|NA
CASSPNAGMNTEAFF
TGTGCCAGCAGTCCAAATGCCGGGATGAACACTGAAGCTTTCTTT
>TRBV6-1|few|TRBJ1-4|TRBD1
CASSEEKGASQKLFF
TGTGCCAGCAGTGAAGAAAAGGGGGCTAGTCAAAAACTGTTTTTT
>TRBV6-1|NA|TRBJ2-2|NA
CASSEDRANTGELFF
TGTGCCAGCAGTGAAGACAGGGCGAACACCGGGGAGCTGTTTTTT
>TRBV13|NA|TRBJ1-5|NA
CASSLGRGSNQPQHF
TGTGCCAGCAGCTTGGGGCGGGGTAGCAATCAGCCCCAGCATTTT
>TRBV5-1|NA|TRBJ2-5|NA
CASSFSYQETQYF
TGCGCCAGCAGCTTCTCGTACCAAGAGACCCAGTACTTC
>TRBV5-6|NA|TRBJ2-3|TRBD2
CVSSQGLAGTDTQYF
TGTGTCAGCAGTCAGGGACTAGCGGGCACAGATACGCAGTATTTT
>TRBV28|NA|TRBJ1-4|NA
CAGSSAGYDGEKLFF
TGTGCCGGCAGTTCCGCGGGGTACGACGGGGAAAAACTGTTTTTT
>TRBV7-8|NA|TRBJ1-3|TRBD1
CASSRQGALSGNTIYF
TGTGCCAGCAGCCGGCAGGGGGCCCTCTCTGGAAACACCATATATTTT
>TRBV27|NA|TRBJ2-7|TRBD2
CATFSGSYEQYF
TGTGCCACATTTAGCGGGAGCTACGAGCAGTACTTC
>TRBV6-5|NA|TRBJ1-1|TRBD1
CASSYLWTGEAFF
TGTGCCAGCAGTTACCTCTGGACAGGGGAAGCTTTCTTT
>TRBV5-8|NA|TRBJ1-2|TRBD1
CASGITFRTGDGYTF
TGTGCCAGCGGTATTACCTTTAGGACAGGGGATGGCTACACCTTC
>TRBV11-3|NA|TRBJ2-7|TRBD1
CASSSAGTGASEQYF
TGTGCCAGCAGCTCTGCGGGGACAGGGGCAAGCGAGCAGTACTTC
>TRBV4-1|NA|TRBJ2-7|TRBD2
CASSQEGRGGNEQYF
TGCGCCAGCAGCCAAGAGGGGCGGGGAGGGAACGAGCAGTACTTC
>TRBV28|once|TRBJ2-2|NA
CAGGVGNTGELFF
TGTGCCGGAGGGGTAGGGAACACCGGGGAGCTGTTTTTT
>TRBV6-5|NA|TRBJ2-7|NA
CASNSRTGDEDEQYF
TGTGCCTCTAATTCCCGAACGGGAGACGAGGACGAGCAGTACTTC
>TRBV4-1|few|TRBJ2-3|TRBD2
CASSQVGGRASGDTQYF
TGCGCCAGCAGCCAAGTTGGCGGGAGGGCTTCAGGAGATACGCAGTATTTT
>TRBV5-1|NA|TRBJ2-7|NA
CASSLAGTYEQYF
TGCGCCAGCAGCTTGGCAGGGACCTACGAGCAGTACTTC
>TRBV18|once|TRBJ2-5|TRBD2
CASSLQTSGGQYF
TGTGCCAGCTCACTGCAGACCTCGGGAGGGCAGTACTTC
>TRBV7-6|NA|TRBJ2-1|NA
CASSLDRREGYNEQFF
TGTGCCAGCAGCTTAGACAGGCGGGAAGGCTACAATGAGCAGTTCTTC
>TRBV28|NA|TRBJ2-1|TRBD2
CATHSLGTSGTSSYNEQFF
TGTGCCACCCACAGCCTAGGGACTAGCGGGACAAGCTCCTACAATGAGCAGTTCTTC
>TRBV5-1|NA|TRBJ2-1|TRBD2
CASSFVLANNNEQFF
TGCGCCAGCAGCTTCGTACTAGCGAATAACAATGAGCAGTTCTTC
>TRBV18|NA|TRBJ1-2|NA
CASSPTASSGEVYTF
TGTGCCAGCTCACCTACAGCCTCCTCAGGTGAAGTCTACACCTTC
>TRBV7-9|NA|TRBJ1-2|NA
CASTLTISDSYPRGYTF
TGTGCCAGCACCCTTACTATTTCGGACAGCTATCCGCGTGGCTACACCTTC
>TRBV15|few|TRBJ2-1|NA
CATSRDGGTPYNEQFF
TGTGCCACCAGCAGAGATGGTGGGACTCCTTACAATGAGCAGTTCTTC
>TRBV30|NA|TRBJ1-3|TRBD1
CAWSKNRDRPSGNTIYF
TGTGCCTGGAGTAAAAACCGGGACAGGCCTTCTGGAAACACCATATACTTT
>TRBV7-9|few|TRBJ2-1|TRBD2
CASSLGLAGGVPLNEQFF
TGTGCCAGCAGCTTGGGACTAGCGGGAGGAGTCCCATTAAATGAGCAGTTCTTC
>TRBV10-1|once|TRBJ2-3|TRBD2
CASSTSGSRLTGTDTQYF
TGCGCCAGCAGTACTAGCGGGAGTCGCCTAACTGGCACAGATACGCAGTATTTT
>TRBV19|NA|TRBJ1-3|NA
CASSIQGGGNTIYF
TGTGCCAGTAGTATTCAAGGCGGTGGAAACACCATATATTTT
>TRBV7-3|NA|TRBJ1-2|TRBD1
CASSLIFGGQRSYGYTF
TGTGCCAGCAGCTTAATTTTTGGGGGACAGCGGAGCTATGGCTACACCTTC
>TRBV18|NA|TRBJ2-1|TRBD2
CASSPSTSEIYNEQFF
TGTGCCAGCTCACCTTCCACTAGCGAGATCTACAATGAGCAGTTCTTC
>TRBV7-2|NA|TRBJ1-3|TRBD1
CASSLRPQGASGNTIYF
TGTGCCAGCAGCTTAAGACCACAGGGGGCTTCTGGAAACACCATATATTTT
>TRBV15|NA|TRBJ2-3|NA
CATSRDQGQDRDTQYF
TGTGCCACCAGCAGAGACCAGGGTCAGGATCGGGATACGCAGTATTTT
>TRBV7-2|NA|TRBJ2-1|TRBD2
CASSLLGLAAYNEQFF
TGTGCCAGCAGCTTGTTGGGACTAGCGGCCTACAATGAGCAGTTCTTC
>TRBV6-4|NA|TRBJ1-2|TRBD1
CASSRTGQSGYTF
TGTGCCAGCAGCCGAACGGGACAGAGCGGCTACACCTTC
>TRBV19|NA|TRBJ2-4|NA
CASSHLRGAKNIQYF
TGTGCCAGTAGTCACCTCAGGGGAGCCAAAAACATTCAGTACTTC
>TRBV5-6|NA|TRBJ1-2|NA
CASSFGGAGTDGYTF
TGTGCCAGCAGCTTTGGGGGGGCAGGGACGGATGGCTACACCTTC
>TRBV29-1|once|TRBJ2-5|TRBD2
CSVETSGGPGTQYF
TGCAGCGTTGAAACTAGCGGTGGCCCAGGGACCCAGTACTTC
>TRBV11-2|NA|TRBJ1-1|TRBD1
CASSTRTGTLEAFF
TGTGCCAGCAGCACCCGGACAGGGACACTGGAAGCTTTCTTT